These T cell receptor beta chains were read from a single sample in a study of cytomegalovirus exposure and HLA in healthy donors. TCRdb keeps only in-frame clones here, not all; method: immunoSEQ multiplex PCR. The table has about 120,000 clones, less than 80% seen once. The material sequenced was PBMCs. These receptors all stem from a woman aged 40 to 50 in good health and CMV-seropositive. CDR3s include the opening cysteine and the closing phenylalanine or tryptophan. The D gene is left open where the match is weak. Clone size appears in some rows only: once, few, many, or a class for an expanded clone.

j_call d_call clone_size v_call cdr3_aa cdr3_nt
TRBJ2-1 TRBD1 . TRBV5-1 CASSFDVGQKISQFF TGCGCCAGCAGCTTCGACGTGGGACAGAAAATTTCACAGTTCTTC
TRBJ2-7 TRBD2 . TRBV7-8 CASSLAVAGGGQYF TGTGCCAGCAGCTTAGCGGTAGCGGGAGGGGGGCAGTACTTC
TRBJ2-1 . few TRBV9 CASSVGLGLGNEQFF TGTGCCAGCAGCGTAGGACTAGGTCTCGGGAATGAGCAGTTCTTC
TRBJ2-7 . . TRBV5-1 CASSPPQEAYEQYF TGCGCCAGCAGCCCGCCGCAGGAAGCCTACGAGCAGTACTTC
TRBJ2-1 . few TRBV4-3 CASSQARALRGRALWNEQFF TGCGCCAGCAGCCAAGCTCGAGCCCTGAGGGGGAGGGCCTTATGGAATGAGCAGTTCTTC
TRBJ1-1 . . TRBV6-6 CASSYFRGNTEAFF TGTGCCAGCAGTTACTTCAGGGGGAACACTGAAGCTTTCTTT
TRBJ1-2 TRBD1 . TRBV7-6 CASSLDRGYGYTF TGTGCCAGCAGCTTGGACAGGGGCTATGGCTACACCTTC
TRBJ1-1 TRBD1 few TRBV5-1 CASSWTGDEAFF TGCGCCAGCAGCTGGACAGGGGATGAAGCTTTCTTT
TRBJ2-7 TRBD2 . TRBV19 CASSYRGGRGEQYF TGTGCCAGTAGTTACCGAGGCGGGAGAGGCGAGCAGTACTTC
TRBJ2-7 . few TRBV2 CASTRTVRNYEQYF TGTGCCAGCACGAGGACAGTCCGAAACTACGAGCAGTACTTC
TRBJ1-1 TRBD1 few TRBV28 CASDTTGAVNTEAFF TGTGCCAGCGACACCACAGGGGCGGTGAACACTGAAGCTTTCTTT
TRBJ2-3 TRBD2 . TRBV6-5 CATRLAGAIDTQYF TGTGCCACCCGACTAGCGGGAGCAATAGATACGCAGTATTTT
TRBJ2-1 TRBD2 . TRBV11-2 CASSSELAGPYNEQFF TGTGCCAGCAGCTCGGAACTAGCGGGCCCCTACAATGAGCAGTTCTTC
TRBJ1-2 TRBD1 once TRBV27 CASSLWSGTGFFGYTF TGTGCCAGCAGTTTATGGTCTGGGACAGGGTTTTTTGGCTACACCTTC
TRBJ2-1 TRBD1 . TRBV4-2 CASSDADRDYNEQFF TGTGCCAGCAGCGACGCCGACAGGGACTACAATGAGCAGTTCTTC
TRBJ2-5 . . TRBV6-6 CASSPGLTPAETQYF TGTGCCAGCAGTCCCGGACTCACGCCGGCGGAGACCCAGTACTTC
TRBJ1-2 TRBD1 . TRBV30 CAWSWEGRGLNGYTF TGTGCCTGGAGTTGGGAGGGCAGGGGGCTGAATGGCTACACCTTC
TRBJ1-1 TRBD1 . TRBV28 CASRWRTGANTEAFF TGTGCCAGCAGATGGAGGACAGGGGCGAACACTGAAGCTTTCTTT
TRBJ2-5 . . TRBV19 CASSIDQGETQYF TGTGCCAGTAGTATAGATCAGGGGGAGACCCAGTACTTC
TRBJ2-1 . . TRBV27 CASSSRGGGLDGGSYNEQFF TGTGCCAGCAGCTCCCGAGGGGGTGGACTAGACGGGGGCTCCTACAATGAGCAGTTCTTC
TRBJ2-3 TRBD1 . TRBV4-1 CASSQGGTGIRADTQYF TGCGCCAGCAGCCAGGGGGGGACAGGGATAAGGGCAGATACGCAGTATTTT
TRBJ2-1 TRBD2 . TRBV5-6 CASSLGGLAINEQFF TGTGCCAGCAGTCTGGGGGGACTAGCGATCAATGAGCAGTTCTTC
TRBJ1-1 . . TRBV28 CASSLQGQGTEAFF TGTGCCAGCAGTTTACAGGGGCAGGGCACTGAAGCTTTCTTT
TRBJ2-6 . . TRBV29-1 CSADTSGANVLTF TGCAGCGCAGATACCTCTGGGGCCAACGTCCTGACTTTC
TRBJ1-2 . . TRBV28 CASSSRGAGSDYGYTF TGTGCCAGCAGTTCCCGGGGGGCAGGGAGCGACTATGGCTACACCTTC
TRBJ2-3 TRBD2 . TRBV7-3 CASSDGTSGSEYPDTQYF TGTGCCAGCAGCGATGGGACTAGCGGGAGTGAGTACCCAGATACGCAGTATTTT
TRBJ2-1 TRBD2 . TRBV9 CASSVEGGSYNEQFF TGTGCCAGCAGCGTAGAGGGAGGGAGCTACAATGAGCAGTTCTTC
TRBJ1-1 TRBD1 few TRBV28 CASSFAGGNTEAFF TGTGCCAGCAGTTTCGCAGGGGGGAACACTGAAGCTTTCTTT
TRBJ2-5 . once TRBV2 CASSELAQETQYF TGTGCCAGCAGTGAACTAGCCCAAGAGACCCAGTACTTC
TRBJ2-5 . few TRBV11-2 CASRAPGQVGETQYF TGTGCCAGCAGAGCACCGGGACAAGTGGGGGAGACCCAGTACTTC
TRBJ1-3 TRBD1 . TRBV6-5 CASSLTGLGNTIYF TGTGCCAGCAGCCTGACAGGGCTCGGAAACACCATATATTTT
TRBJ2-7 . . TRBV9 CASKPPDSYEQYF TGTGCCAGCAAGCCCCCTGACTCCTACGAGCAGTACTTC
TRBJ1-1 . . TRBV28 CASSFSSRGGDTEAFF TGTGCCAGCAGTTTTTCGAGTCGGGGAGGGGACACTGAAGCTTTCTTT
TRBJ2-2 TRBD1 . TRBV4-3 CASRRTGLLANTGELFF TGCGCCAGCAGGAGGACAGGGCTCCTGGCGAACACCGGGGAGCTGTTTTTT
TRBJ2-3 . . TRBV2 CASSDDNTQYF TGTGCCAGCAGTGACGACAATACGCAGTATTTT
TRBJ1-1 TRBD1 . TRBV28 CASSPPGQGVIPEAFF TGTGCCAGCAGTCCTCCGGGACAGGGTGTAATCCCTGAAGCTTTCTTT
TRBJ2-7 . few TRBV27 CASSYSTRYEQYF TGTGCCAGCAGCTACTCTACGCGCTACGAGCAGTACTTC
TRBJ2-1 TRBD2 . TRBV13 CASSSPGLAGGNEQFF TGTGCCAGCAGCTCACCGGGACTAGCGGGAGGAAATGAGCAGTTCTTC
TRBJ2-7 . . TRBV2 CASSDTRYEQYF TGTGCCAGCAGCGACACTCGCTACGAGCAGTACTTC
TRBJ2-7 . . TRBV7-6 CASSLAAAYEQYF TGTGCCAGCAGCTTAGCGGCAGCCTACGAGCAGTACTTC